Here is one T cell receptor (beta chain) with its context. This clonotype was detected only once. Its antigen is not yet known. Base-call qualities are not available, and no considerably larger clone is one nucleotide away. The sample belongs to a study of blood T cells in healthy people across ages (dated by TCRdb to the mid-2010s). At the level of the whole study: In model experiments, roughly one uniquely barcoded TCR beta cDNA molecule per two T cells was captured by template switching. The study measured age-related changes in TCR beta repertoire diversity using deep sequencing normalized with unique cDNA molecular identifiers. The donors were divided into four age groups: young (average roughly 17 years), middle-aged (over 35), aged (roughly 66) and long-lived (roughly 82). To avoid experimental bias, donors of different ages were distributed randomly across sequencing lanes. Two additional independent replicas of 1 million unique cDNA reads from the same blood draw were analyzed for two donors (one aged 18 to 29 and one aged 80 or older).

The CDR3 sequence holds 15 residues, the cysteine and phenylalanine included. The entry retains the CDR3 DNA only, 45 bases that are in frame from base 1. At the junction V is shortened by 5 bases and J by 5 bases; bases outside the gene matches: 7. According to the germline V gene, CDR1 reads MRHNA and CDR2 reads SNTAGT. Overall study results and their limits: Compared with the aged group, more naive CD4+ T cells, fewer expanded clones and increased TCR diversity were shown by the long-lived group, suggesting age selection. Since profiling was done on bulk unsorted PBMCs, naive and antigen-experienced compartments could not be conclusively compared. As age increased, observed TCR beta diversity per million T cells dropped in a roughly linear way, and a significant reduction was already evident by age about 40. Because the CMV infection status of the donors was unknown, age-related changes in expanded clonotypes may potentially have been confounded. Total diversity estimates from one million sequenced T cells were considered lower bounds and underestimates. A strong correlation was found between observed TCR beta diversity and the percentage of naive T cells measured by flow cytometry.

Libraries were built with 5' RACE. Sequencing was performed on an Illumina HiSeq 2500. A second roughly 6 to 11 cycle PCR used a sample-barcoded 5' primer and a J-beta primer mix. A template-switch 5' adaptor carrying 12 random nucleotides introduced a unique molecular identifier onto each TCR beta cDNA molecule. Each sample yielded at least 2.5 million CDR3-containing paired-end reads. First-strand cDNA was synthesized from all RNA with the Mint cDNA synthesis kit, primed by a TRBC-specific oligonucleotide. After uracil-DNA glycosylase treatment, a first 18-cycle PCR used universal primers M1SS and BC2_uni_R on all cDNA. As for the authors' bioinformatics: For normalization, 1 million high-quality reads were randomly selected from each sample, with every read carrying a distinct molecular identifier. Instead of being binned into consensus sequences, reads with shared molecular identifiers were discarded. MiTCR, with a Q25 quality threshold and the strictest error-elimination algorithm, was used for CDR3 identification, clonotype clustering and error correction. A nonparametric unseen species model with Euler transformation was used to estimate a lower bound on total TCR beta diversity. TCRdb trimmed public reads at Q25 via fastp, called clones via MiXCR and kept in-frame beta chains. Rows are combined by CDR3 protein, so each entry shows the most common genes and DNA. Here the V and J calls rest on TCRdb's processing, not on the authors' analysis. Here the sample has 1.5 million to 2 million distinct CDR3 sequences; less than 50% occur a single time. The ten largest make up roughly 2% of the sample.

Systemically healthy Caucasian individuals from Russia, 39 in total and aged roughly 6 to 95 years, were included as donors. About 10 milliliters of peripheral blood were collected from each donor into EDTA-treated Vacutainer tubes. Ficoll-Paque density-gradient centrifugation was used to isolate PBMCs, with at least 6.5 million per sample. Total RNA was extracted from PBMCs with Trizol reagent, with at least 6 micrograms obtained per sample. Naive CD45RAhigh/CD27high T cell percentages were measured by flow cytometry on a PBMC aliquot from every donor. This chain is built from TRBV6-4 and TRBJ2-3, with TRBD2 identical over 10 junction bases. The TCR was taken from a woman aged 40 to 49 in good health. Sequencing was performed on blood. The CDR3 region: CASSPERGGLDTQYF. The nucleotide sequence reads TGTGCCAGCAGTCCGGAGCGGGGGGGGCTAGATACGCAGTATTTT.